This TCR beta chain is from a study of early T cells in non-severe SARS-CoV-2 infection. Study-wide context: The authors sequenced bulk RNA from unsorted whole blood, leaving chains unpaired. Study results and caveats: There was a bias toward anti-spike CD8 responses in VDJdb matching, which missed private and CD4 specificities.

The table lists this clonotype with many counts. What it binds is not known. Unique molecular identifiers were attached to individual cDNA molecules. TCRdb passed the 5' RACE reads through MiXCR, listing each CDR3 protein once. Of under 50,000 distinct CDR3 sequences listed, less than 4.5% are singletons. The CDR3 loop spans 14 amino acids. V usage is TRBV21-1 and J usage is TRBJ2-1; TRBD1 reflects the table's D call only, with no check against the DNA. TRBV21-1 is a pseudogene. The sequenced material came from whole blood. The sequence was collected from an adult who was a healthcare worker with PCR-confirmed SARS-CoV-2 infection or an uninfected control (not recorded which). The CDR3 loop reads CASTPTGVCNEQFF. The CDR3 bases are TGTGCCAGCACGCCGACAGGGGTGTGCAATGAGCAGTTCTTC.